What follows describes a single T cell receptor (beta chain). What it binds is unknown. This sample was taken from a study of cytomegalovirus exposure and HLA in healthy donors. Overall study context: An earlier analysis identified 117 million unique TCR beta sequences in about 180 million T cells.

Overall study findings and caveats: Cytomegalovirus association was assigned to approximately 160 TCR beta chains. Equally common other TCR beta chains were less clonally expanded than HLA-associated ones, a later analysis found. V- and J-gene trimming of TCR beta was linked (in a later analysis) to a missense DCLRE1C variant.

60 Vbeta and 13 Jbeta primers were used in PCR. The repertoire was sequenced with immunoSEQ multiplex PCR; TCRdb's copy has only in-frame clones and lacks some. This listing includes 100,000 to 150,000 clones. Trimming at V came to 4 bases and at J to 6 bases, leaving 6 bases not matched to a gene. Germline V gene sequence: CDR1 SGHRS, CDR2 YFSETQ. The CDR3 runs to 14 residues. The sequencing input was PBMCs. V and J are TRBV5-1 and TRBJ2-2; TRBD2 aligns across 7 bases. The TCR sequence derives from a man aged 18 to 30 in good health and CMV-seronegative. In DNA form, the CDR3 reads TGCGCCAGCAGCCGAACTAGCGCTGCCGGGGAGCTGTTTTTT. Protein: CASSRTSAAGELFF.